This entry lists 26 T cell receptor beta chains sequenced from one sample in a study of a mutant IDH1 vaccine in newly diagnosed glioma. Sequenced by immunoSEQ multiplex PCR; TCRdb stores in-frame clones only, minus some. This sample carries roughly 130,000 clones, about four fifths of them seen once, and the ten largest clones take approximately 5%. These receptors lack a known antigen. This sample's time point: week 11, during vaccination. In every dose of vaccine, 300 ug of mutant IDH1 20-mer peptide was given alongside topical imiquimod. The sample here was PBMCs, taken from a glioma patient whose treatment included an IDH1 peptide vaccine. All receptors derive from a man in his forties with glioma.

The chain couples TRBV30 to TRBJ2-7; D unclear. Germline loops: CDR1 GTSNPN, CDR2 SVGIG (reference sequence). CDR3 length: 12 residues. V lost 2 bases to trimming and J lost 5 bases, with 10 bases between them. The CDR3 DNA sequence: TGTGCCTGGAGTAGGTACCGGAACGAGCAGTACTTC. This codes for CAWSRYRNEQYF.

This chain uses TRBV10-3 with TRBJ2-7, with 9 nucleotides matching TRBD1. V was clipped by 3 bases and J by 2 bases; unmatched bases: 8. Germline-derived CDR1 and CDR2 are ENHRY and SYGVKD. This CDR3 comprises 16 residues. CDR3 bases: TGTGCCATCAGTGACCGGGACAGGGAATACGCCTACGAGCAGTACTTC. This gives the protein CAISDRDREYAYEQYF.

This clone was found once. V and J are TRBV7-2 and TRBJ2-3; no clear D gene. Between the trimmed V and J ends, which lost 5 bases and 2 bases, there was a span of 14 bases. The CDR3 runs to 15 residues. From germline, CDR1 is SGHTA and CDR2 FQGNSA. The CDR3 nucleotides read TGTGCCAGCAGCCGAATGTCGAGAGACACAGATACGCAGTATTTT. Amino acids: CASSRMSRDTDTQYF.

This clone occurred a few times. The rearrangement links TRBV7-6 to TRBJ2-1; 10 positions match TRBD2. This CDR3 has 15 amino acids. The V gene's germline CDR1 is SGHVS and CDR2 FNYEAQ. The V and J ends lost 5 bases and 7 bases, in that order; junction bases with no gene match: 8. The CDR3 protein is CASSKSGGASNEQFF. The CDR3 bases are TGTGCCAGCAGCAAAAGCGGGGGGGCTAGTAATGAGCAGTTCTTC.

The chain employs TRBV5-6 and TRBJ1-2; a weak D match, TRBD1 (5 bases). This CDR3 is 14 amino acids long. The germline CDR1 and CDR2 sequences are SGHDT and YYEEEE. V was clipped by 9 bases and J by 2 bases, with 17 bases between them. The DNA of the CDR3 is TGTGCCACCAGGCCCCAAGGGGCCAACTATGGCTACACCTTC. It specifies CATRPQGANYGYTF.

This chain uses TRBV29-1 with TRBJ2-5; D tentatively fits TRBD1 or TRBD2 (5 bases each). The J call is in doubt because the DNA end fits TRBJ2-7 better. CDR3 length: 15 amino acids. The germline gives CDR1 SQVTM, CDR2 ANQGSEA. The CDR3 region is CSVLPRERGSYEQYF. The DNA for the CDR3 is TGCAGCGTTCTCCCGAGGGAGAGGGGATCCTACGAGCAGTACTTC.

In regard to this clone: Sequence at one end of the junction differs from germline and may be a read error. The J gene is TRBJ1-2, the V gene TRBV19; weak D call: TRBD1 (5 bases). The CDR3 covers 13 residues. Germline V gene data show CDR1 as LNHDA and CDR2 as SQIVND (reference sequence). CDR3: CASSKQDNHGYTF. The CDR3 DNA follows: TGTGCCAGTAGTAAACAGGATAACCATGGCTACACCTTC.

The chain carries TRBV19 and TRBJ2-7; tentatively, D is TRBD1 (6 bases). Germline V gene sequence: CDR1 LNHDA, CDR2 SQIVND (reference sequence). Trimming removed 3 bases from V and 0 bases from J, with 9 bases in between. The CDR3 extends over 14 amino acids. The CDR3 here is CASSMQGPSYEQYF. The CDR3 DNA reads TGTGCCAGTAGTATGCAGGGGCCCTCCTACGAGCAGTACTTC.

The rearrangement joins TRBV6-5 to TRBJ2-7; D unclear. From germline, CDR1 is MNHEY and CDR2 SVGAGI. CDR3 length: 12 residues. The germline V and J ends were trimmed by 6 bases and 3 bases, with 9 bases remaining between them. The CDR3 nucleotides are TGTGCCAGCAGCCCGGACGGCTACGAGCAGTACTTC. Residues: CASSPDGYEQYF.

The chain has TRBV5-6 and TRBJ2-2, with no clear D. Germline V gene sequence: CDR1 SGHDT, CDR2 YYEEEE. The CDR3 sequence is 11 residues long. The ends were cut back, 0 bases at V and 6 bases at J, with 0 bases in the middle. The chain's CDR3 is CASSLAGELFF. The CDR3 nucleotides are TGTGCCAGCAGCTTGGCCGGGGAGCTGTTTTTT.

The genes are TRBV7-8 and TRBJ1-1; 9 bases fit TRBD1. After removal of 1 base from V and 7 bases from J, the junction contained 10 bases not matched to a gene. This CDR3 has 16 amino acids. Germline V CDR1 and CDR2: SGHVS, FQNEAQ. The CDR3 loop reads CASSLVAIPGQGEAFF. DNA for the CDR3: TGTGCCAGCAGCTTAGTAGCCATTCCGGGACAGGGTGAAGCTTTCTTT.

The chain couples TRBV12-5 to TRBJ2-7, with 9 bases identical to TRBD1. V was clipped by 1 base and J by 0 bases; unmatched bases: 4. CDR1 and CDR2 from the germline V gene are LGHNT and FRNRAP. The CDR3 covers 16 residues. The CDR3 nucleotides are TGTGCTAGTGGTTTGGATACAGGGGGCGTCTCCTACGAGCAGTACTTC. Amino acids: CASGLDTGGVSYEQYF. The variable domain in full, completed from reference TRBV12-5 and TRBJ2-7, reads DARVTQTPRHKVTEMGQEVTMRCQPILGHNTVFWYRQTMMQGLELLAYFRNRAPLDDSGMPKDRFSAEMPDATLATLKIQPSEPRDSAVYFCASGLDTGGVSYEQYFGPGTRLTVT.

The V gene is TRBV12-5, the J gene TRBJ1-2, with 8 bases matching TRBD1. Trimming at V came to 6 bases and at J to 6 bases, leaving 6 bases not matched to a gene. The germline V gene encodes CDR1 LGHNT and CDR2 FRNRAP. The CDR3 sequence is 13 residues long. The CDR3 reads CASGQDREHGYTF. In nucleotides, the CDR3 is TGTGCTAGTGGCCAGGACAGGGAACATGGCTACACCTTC.

This rearrangement joins TRBV7-2 to TRBJ2-3; perhaps TRBD2 as D (6 bases). The V gene lost 0 bases and the J gene lost 6 bases, with 10 bases spanning the gap. The germline V gene has CDR1 SGHTA and CDR2 FQGNSA. CDR3 size: 14 residues. As DNA, the CDR3 is TGTGCCAGCAGCTTAGCGTCGGGGGTTGATACGCAGTATTTT. As protein: CASSLASGVDTQYF.

The chain uses TRBV4-3 and TRBJ1-5; the D is unclear. The CDR3 is 15 residues long. Per germline, CDR1 LGHNA and CDR2 YSLEER. V was cut by 8 bases and J by 4 bases, with 18 bases left in between. CDR3 residues: CASGRNQRDNQPQHF. The DNA of the CDR3 is TGCGCCAGCGGGCGGAATCAGAGGGATAATCAGCCCCAGCATTTT.

This sequence joins TRBV21-1 and TRBJ2-7; the DNA was not compared with TRBD1, the D call given in the table. TRBV21-1 is recorded as a pseudogene. The CDR3 is made up of 16 amino acids. The CDR3 loop reads CASSKDRRPEPYEQYF. The CDR3, as DNA: TGTGCCAGCAGCAAAGACAGGCGGCCCGAACCCTACGAGCAGTACTTC.

The chain couples TRBV19 to TRBJ2-6; tentatively, D is TRBD1 (5 bases). There are 16 residues in the CDR3. The V end was cut by 5 bases, the J end by 0 bases, with 11 bases between. CDR1 and CDR2 from the germline V gene are LNHDA and SQIVND (reference sequence). The CDR3 region is CASSPQGSSGANVLTF. The CDR3, as DNA: TGTGCCAGTAGTCCCCAGGGATCCTCTGGGGCCAACGTCCTGACTTTC.

The gene calls are TRBV19 and TRBJ2-3; no firm D call. V lost 6 bases, J lost 1 base, and 8 bases lay in between. The CDR3 has 13 amino acids. Per the germline V gene, CDR1 is LNHDA and CDR2 is SQIVND (reference sequence). CDR3 bases: TGTGCCAGTAGCTCAGACCGCACAGATACGCAGTATTTT. Translated, it gives CASSSDRTDTQYF.

This chain uses TRBV11-2 with TRBJ2-7; 7 bases fit TRBD2. V was clipped by 1 base and J by 3 bases; unmatched bases: 15. In germline, CDR1 is SGHAT, CDR2 FQNNGV. The length of the CDR3 is 18 residues. The CDR3 DNA reads as TGTGCCAGCAGCTTAGTCCCTCGGGAGAGGGAGGGCCGCTACGAGCAGTACTTC. Amino acids: CASSLVPREREGRYEQYF.

The rearrangement joins TRBV9 to TRBJ2-3, with 10 bases aligning to TRBD2. The J segment lost 3 bases and the V segment lost 3 bases, leaving 4 bases of the junction unmatched. CDR1 SGDLS and CDR2 YYNGEE come from the germline V gene. The CDR3 runs 15 residues. CDR3 sequence: CASSDSGRATDTQYF. The CDR3 nucleotides are TGTGCCAGCAGCGACAGCGGGAGGGCTACAGATACGCAGTATTTT.

The CDR3 coding sequence is TGCGCCAGCAGAACCAGCGGGGGTTGGGAGACCCAGTACTTC. Translation gives CASRTSGGWETQYF. The chain recombines TRBV5-1 with TRBJ2-5; 8 nucleotides match TRBD2. Unmatched junction bases numbered 8, after V lost 5 bases and J lost 5 bases. This CDR3 is 14 amino acids long. Germline-derived CDR1 and CDR2 are SGHRS and YFSETQ.

The V call is TRBV7-2, the J call TRBJ1-4; the match to TRBD1 covers 7 bases. Germline-derived CDR1 and CDR2 are SGHTA and FQGNSA. This CDR3 contains 14 residues. V trimming: 2 bases; J trimming: 7 bases; junction bases outside the gene matches: 4. The CDR3 loop is CASSLKGASEKLFF. The CDR3 DNA is TGTGCCAGCAGCTTAAAGGGGGCGAGTGAAAAACTGTTTTTT.

The chain employs TRBV7-6 and TRBJ1-3, with D possibly matching TRBD1 (5 bases). Germline-derived CDR1 and CDR2 are SGHVS and FNYEAQ. The V gene lost 0 bases and the J gene lost 2 bases, with 8 bases spanning the gap. The CDR3 runs 15 residues. CDR3 protein: CASSLARGTGNTIYF. The CDR3 DNA is TGTGCCAGCAGCTTAGCGAGGGGAACTGGAAACACCATATATTTT. Full variable domain (outside the CDR3, taken from reference TRBV7-6 and TRBJ1-3): GAGVSQSPRYKVTKRGQDVALRCDPISGHVSLYWYRQALGQGPEFLTYFNYEAQQDKSGLPNDRFSAERPEGSISTLTIQRTEQRDSAMYRCASSLARGTGNTIYFGEGSWLTVV.

This clone has just a few counts. J is TRBJ1-1 and V is TRBV13, with D maybe TRBD1 (6 bases). V was shortened by 1 base and J by 5 bases, with 11 bases between the two germline ends. The CDR3 length is 14 residues. The germline CDR1 and CDR2 sequences are PRHDT and FYEKMQ (reference sequence). The CDR3 sequence: CASSLVQGDTEAFF. The CDR3 DNA sequence: TGTGCCAGCAGCTTAGTACAGGGTGATACTGAAGCTTTCTTT.

The rearrangement links TRBV20-1 to TRBJ1-2, with TRBD1 identical over 7 bases. Germline CDR1 reads DFQATT; CDR2 reads SNEGSKA (reference sequence). V lost 5 bases, J lost 4 bases, and 1 base stayed unmatched. This CDR3 region has 11 residues. The CDR3 loop is CSAGDSYGYTF. CDR3 in DNA: TGCAGTGCTGGGGACAGCTATGGCTACACCTTC.

V usage is TRBV6-5 and J usage is TRBJ1-1, with D possibly being TRBD1 (6 bases). This CDR3 region has 14 residues. Between the trimmed V and J ends, which lost 0 bases and 7 bases, there was a span of 12 bases. The germline V gene encodes CDR1 MNHEY and CDR2 SVGAGI. CDR3 DNA sequence: TGTGCCAGCAGTTACTCGGGGGGGCGAGTTGAAGCTTTCTTT. This sequence encodes CASSYSGGRVEAFF.